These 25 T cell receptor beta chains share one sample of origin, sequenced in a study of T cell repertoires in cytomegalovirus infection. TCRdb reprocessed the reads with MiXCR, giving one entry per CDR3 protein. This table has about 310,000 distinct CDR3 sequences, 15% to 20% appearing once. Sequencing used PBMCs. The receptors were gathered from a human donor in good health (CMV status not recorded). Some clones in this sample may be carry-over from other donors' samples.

CDR3 sequence (DNA): TGTGCCAGCAGTTCCCATAGCGGGGGAGTCGGTGGGTACAATGAGCAGTTCTTC. It translates to CASSSHSGGVGGYNEQFF. V gene TRBV28 combines with J gene TRBJ2-1; 9 bases map to TRBD2. This CDR3 has 18 residues. CDR1 and CDR2 (germline): MDHEN, SYDVKM. V was pared by 4 bases and J by 4 bases, with 14 bases of the junction left unmatched.

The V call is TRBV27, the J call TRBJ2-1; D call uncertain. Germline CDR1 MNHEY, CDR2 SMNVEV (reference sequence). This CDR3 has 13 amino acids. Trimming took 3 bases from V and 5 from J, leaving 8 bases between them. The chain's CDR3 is CASSFLVDNEQFF. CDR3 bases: TGTGCCAGCAGTTTTTTAGTCGACAATGAGCAGTTCTTC.

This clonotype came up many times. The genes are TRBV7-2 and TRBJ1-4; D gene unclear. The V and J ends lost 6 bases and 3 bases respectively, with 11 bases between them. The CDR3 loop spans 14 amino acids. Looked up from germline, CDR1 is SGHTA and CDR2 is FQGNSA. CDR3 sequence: CASSFQKSNEKLFF. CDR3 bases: TGTGCCAGCAGTTTTCAGAAGTCTAATGAAAAACTGTTTTTT. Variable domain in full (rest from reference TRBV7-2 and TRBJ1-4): GAGVSQSPSNKVTEKGKDVELRCDPISGHTALYWYRQSLGQGLEFLIYFQGNSAPDKSGLPSDRFSAERTGGSVSTLTIQRTQQEDSAVYLCASSFQKSNEKLFFGSGTQLSVL.

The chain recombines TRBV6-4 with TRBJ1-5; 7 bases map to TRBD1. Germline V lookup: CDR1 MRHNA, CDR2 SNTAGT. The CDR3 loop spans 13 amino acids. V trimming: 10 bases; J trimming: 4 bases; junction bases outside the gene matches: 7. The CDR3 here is CATRTGKNQPQHF. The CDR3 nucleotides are TGTGCCACCCGGACAGGCAAAAATCAGCCCCAGCATTTT.

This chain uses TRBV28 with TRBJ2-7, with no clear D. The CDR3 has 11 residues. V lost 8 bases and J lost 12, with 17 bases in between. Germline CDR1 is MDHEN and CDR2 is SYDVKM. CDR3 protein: CASAFADKVYF. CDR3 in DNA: TGTGCCAGCGCCTTTGCCGACAAGGTGTACTTC.

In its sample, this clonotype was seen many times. The CDR3 nucleotides are TGTGCCAGCAGCTCCGACAGGGCTGCTAATGAAAAACTGTTTTTT. Its protein product is CASSSDRAANEKLFF. J is TRBJ1-4 and V is TRBV7-8; TRBD1 agrees at 7 bases. The CDR3 is 15 amino acids. V shed 4 bases and J 3 bases; nucleotides not matched to a gene: 5. In germline, CDR1 is SGHVS, CDR2 FQNEAQ.

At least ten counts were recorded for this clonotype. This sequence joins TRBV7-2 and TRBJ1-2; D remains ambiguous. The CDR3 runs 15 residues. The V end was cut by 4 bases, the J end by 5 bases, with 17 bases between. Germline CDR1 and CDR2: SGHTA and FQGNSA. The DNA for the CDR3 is TGTGCCAGCAGCTCCCCCGGTGCAGCTGGATATGGCTACACCTTC. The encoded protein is CASSSPGAAGYGYTF.

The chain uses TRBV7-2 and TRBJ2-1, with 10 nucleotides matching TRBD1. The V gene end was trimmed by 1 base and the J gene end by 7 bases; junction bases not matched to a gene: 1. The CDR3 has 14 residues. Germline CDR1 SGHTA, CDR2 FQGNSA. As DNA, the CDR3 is TGTGCCAGCAGCTTAGGACAGGGGGCTAATGAGCAGTTCTTC. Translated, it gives CASSLGQGANEQFF.

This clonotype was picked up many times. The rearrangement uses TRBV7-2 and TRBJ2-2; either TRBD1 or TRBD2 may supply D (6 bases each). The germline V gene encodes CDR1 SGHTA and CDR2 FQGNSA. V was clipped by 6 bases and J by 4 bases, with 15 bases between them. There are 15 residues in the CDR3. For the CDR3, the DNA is TGTGCCAGCAGTCCCACCCCGGGGGCCACCGGGGAGCTGTTTTTT. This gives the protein CASSPTPGATGELFF.

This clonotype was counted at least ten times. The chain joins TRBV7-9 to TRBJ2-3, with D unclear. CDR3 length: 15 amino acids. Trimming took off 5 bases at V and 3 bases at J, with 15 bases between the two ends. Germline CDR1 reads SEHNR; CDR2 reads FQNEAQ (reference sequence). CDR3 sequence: CASSPPGSTTDTQYF. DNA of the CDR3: TGTGCCAGCAGCCCACCCGGTTCTACTACAGATACGCAGTATTTT.

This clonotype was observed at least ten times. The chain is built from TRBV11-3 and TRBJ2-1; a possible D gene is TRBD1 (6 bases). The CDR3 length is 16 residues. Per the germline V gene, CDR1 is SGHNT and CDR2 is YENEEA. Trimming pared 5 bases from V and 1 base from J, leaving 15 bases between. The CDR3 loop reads CASSGTGTPSYNEQFF. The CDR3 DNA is TGTGCCAGCAGCGGTACCGGGACACCTTCCTACAATGAGCAGTTCTTC.

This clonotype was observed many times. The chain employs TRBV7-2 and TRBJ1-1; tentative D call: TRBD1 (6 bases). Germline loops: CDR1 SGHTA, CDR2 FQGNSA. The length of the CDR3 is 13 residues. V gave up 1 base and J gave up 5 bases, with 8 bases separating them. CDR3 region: CASSLGTGTEAFF. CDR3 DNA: TGTGCCAGCAGCTTAGGCACAGGGACTGAAGCTTTCTTT.

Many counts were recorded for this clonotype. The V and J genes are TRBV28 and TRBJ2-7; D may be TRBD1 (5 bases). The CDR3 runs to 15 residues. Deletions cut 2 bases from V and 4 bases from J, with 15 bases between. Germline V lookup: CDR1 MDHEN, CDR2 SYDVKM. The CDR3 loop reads CASSLPGLGAYEQYF. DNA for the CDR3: TGTGCCAGCAGTTTACCAGGGCTAGGGGCTTACGAGCAGTACTTC.

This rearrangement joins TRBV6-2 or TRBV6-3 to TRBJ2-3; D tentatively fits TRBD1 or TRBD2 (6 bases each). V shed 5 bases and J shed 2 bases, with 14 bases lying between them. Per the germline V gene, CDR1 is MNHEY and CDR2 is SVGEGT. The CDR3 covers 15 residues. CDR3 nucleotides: TGTGCCAGCAGTCCGGGGGCTGACGACACAGATACGCAGTATTTT. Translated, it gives CASSPGADDTDTQYF.

CDR3 sequence: CASSHGKGYEQYF. The CDR3 DNA is TGTGCCAGCAGCCACGGAAAGGGTTACGAGCAGTACTTC. The J gene is TRBJ2-7, the V gene TRBV3-1; no firm D call. In germline, CDR1 is LGHDT, CDR2 YNNKEL (reference sequence). Trimming shortened V by 3 bases and J by 4 bases, and 10 bases separated the two germline ends. The CDR3 runs 13 residues.

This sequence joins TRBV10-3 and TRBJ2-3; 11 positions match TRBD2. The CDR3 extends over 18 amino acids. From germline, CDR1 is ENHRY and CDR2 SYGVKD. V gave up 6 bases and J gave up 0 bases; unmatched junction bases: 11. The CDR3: CAISQLWASGGSTDTQYF. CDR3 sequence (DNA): TGTGCCATCAGCCAGTTGTGGGCTAGCGGGGGGAGCACAGATACGCAGTATTTT.

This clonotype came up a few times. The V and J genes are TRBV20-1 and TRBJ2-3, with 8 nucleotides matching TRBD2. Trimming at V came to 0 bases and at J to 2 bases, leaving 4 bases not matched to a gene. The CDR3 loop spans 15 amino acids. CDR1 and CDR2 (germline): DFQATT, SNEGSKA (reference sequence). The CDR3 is CSARDQRGYTDTQYF. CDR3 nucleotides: TGCAGTGCTAGAGACCAGCGGGGGTACACAGATACGCAGTATTTT.

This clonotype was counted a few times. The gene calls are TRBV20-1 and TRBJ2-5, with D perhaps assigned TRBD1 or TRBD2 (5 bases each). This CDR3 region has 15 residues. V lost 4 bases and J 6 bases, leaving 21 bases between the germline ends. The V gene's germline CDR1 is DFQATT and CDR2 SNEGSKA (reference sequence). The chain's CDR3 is CSAKGRPITEKTQYF. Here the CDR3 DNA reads TGCAGTGCTAAGGGACGGCCCATAACCGAGAAGACCCAGTACTTC.

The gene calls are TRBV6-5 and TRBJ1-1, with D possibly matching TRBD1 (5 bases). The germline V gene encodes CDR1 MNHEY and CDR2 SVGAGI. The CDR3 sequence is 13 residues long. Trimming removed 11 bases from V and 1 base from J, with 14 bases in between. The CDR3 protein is CASLRGGNTEAFF. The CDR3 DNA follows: TGTGCCTCCCTCCGGGGGGGGAACACTGAAGCTTTCTTT.

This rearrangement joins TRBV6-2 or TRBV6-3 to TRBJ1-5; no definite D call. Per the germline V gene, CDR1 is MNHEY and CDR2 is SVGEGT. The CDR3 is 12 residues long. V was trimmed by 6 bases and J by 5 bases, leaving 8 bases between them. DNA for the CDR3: TGTGCCAGCAGCCCCACCTATCAGCCCCAGCATTTT. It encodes CASSPTYQPQHF.

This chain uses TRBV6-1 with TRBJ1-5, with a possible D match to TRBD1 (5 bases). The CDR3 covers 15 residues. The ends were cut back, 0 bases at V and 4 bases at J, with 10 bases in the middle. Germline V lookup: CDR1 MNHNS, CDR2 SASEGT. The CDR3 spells CASSEASAGNQPQHF. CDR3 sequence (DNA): TGTGCCAGCAGTGAAGCTTCGGCAGGGAATCAGCCCCAGCATTTT.

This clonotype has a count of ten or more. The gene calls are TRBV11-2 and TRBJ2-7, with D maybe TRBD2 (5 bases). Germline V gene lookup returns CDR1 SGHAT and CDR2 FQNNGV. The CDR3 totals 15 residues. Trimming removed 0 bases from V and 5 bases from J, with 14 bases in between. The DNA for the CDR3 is TGTGCCAGCAGCTTAGAATATACCGACGGGGACGAGCAGTACTTC. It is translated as CASSLEYTDGDEQYF.

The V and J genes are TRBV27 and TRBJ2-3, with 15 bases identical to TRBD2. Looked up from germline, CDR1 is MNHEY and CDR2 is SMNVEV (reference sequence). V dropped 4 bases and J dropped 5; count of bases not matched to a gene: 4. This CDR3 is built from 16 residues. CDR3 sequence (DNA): TGTGCCAGCAGTTACTGGACTAGCGGGAGGGGAGATACGCAGTATTTT. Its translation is CASSYWTSGRGDTQYF.

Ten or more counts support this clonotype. The CDR3: CASSPQPGANVLTF. Written as DNA, the CDR3 is TGTGCCAGCAGCCCCCAACCTGGGGCCAACGTCCTGACTTTC. V is TRBV7-2 and J is TRBJ2-6; D is unresolved. The V gene's germline CDR1 is SGHTA and CDR2 FQGNSA. V was cut by 5 bases and J by 2 bases, with 7 bases left in between. The length of the CDR3 is 14 residues.

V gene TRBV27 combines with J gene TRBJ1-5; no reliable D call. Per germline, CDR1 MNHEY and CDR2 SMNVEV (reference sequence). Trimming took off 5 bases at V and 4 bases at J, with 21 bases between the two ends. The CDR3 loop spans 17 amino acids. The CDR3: CASSPTLMLLGNQPQHF. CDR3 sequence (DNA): TGTGCCAGCAGTCCCACCCTAATGCTCCTTGGAAATCAGCCCCAGCATTTT.